This T cell receptor (beta chain) was profiled in a study of blood T cells in healthy people across ages (dated by TCRdb to the mid-2010s). About the investigation overall: Template switching captured roughly one uniquely barcoded TCR beta cDNA molecule per two T cells in model experiments. The study measured age-related changes in TCR beta repertoire diversity using deep sequencing normalized with unique cDNA molecular identifiers. To avoid experimental bias, donors of different ages were randomly spread across the sequencing lanes. Two additional independent replicas of 1 million unique cDNA reads from the same blood draw were analyzed for two donors (one aged 18 to 29 and one aged 80 or older). The donors were divided into four age groups: young (average around 17 years), middle-aged (roughly 40), aged (approximately 62) and long-lived (about 84).

This clonotype was observed a few times. What antigen it recognizes has not been identified. No base-level quality is on record; no much larger clone is a single base apart. V is cut back by 0 bases and J by 5 bases, with 6 bases in the junction unmatched. The CDR3 has 15 amino acids, counting the end cysteine and phenylalanine. The entry retains the CDR3 DNA only, 45 bases that are in frame from base 1. Reading the germline V gene gives CDR1 LGHNA and CDR2 YSLEER. Libraries were prepared through 5' RACE. Sequenced using an Illumina HiSeq 2500. A second PCR of 7 to 11 cycles was run with a J-beta primer mix and a sample-barcoded 5' primer. Each TCR beta cDNA molecule received a unique molecular identifier from a template-switch 5' adaptor carrying 12 random nucleotides. Each sample yielded at least 3 million CDR3-containing paired-end reads. First-strand cDNA synthesis was performed from all RNA using the Mint cDNA synthesis kit, with priming by a TRBC-specific oligonucleotide. Following uracil-DNA glycosylase treatment, a first 18-cycle PCR with universal primers M1SS and BC2_uni_R was performed on all cDNA. The original pipeline was this. For normalization, 1 million high-quality reads, each with a distinct molecular identifier, were randomly selected from each sample. Instead of being binned into consensus sequences, reads that shared molecular identifiers were thrown out. MiTCR, set to a Q25 quality threshold and the strictest error-elimination algorithm, was used for CDR3 identification, clonotype clustering and error correction. A nonparametric unseen species model using Euler transformation provided a lower-bound estimate of total TCR beta diversity. TCRdb passed the public sequencing reads through fastp at Q25 and MiXCR, retaining productive beta sequences. Records with the same CDR3 protein are collapsed into one entry carrying the most frequent genes and DNA. These V and J calls originate from TCRdb's pipeline instead of the authors' own analysis. The sample yields some 320,000 distinct CDR3 sequences; roughly 26% were counted once. The ten largest clones capture approximately 29% of the sample.

The study at large found these results: There was a strong correlation between observed TCR beta diversity and the percentage of naive T cells measured by flow cytometry. Estimates of total diversity based on one million sequenced T cells were regarded as lower bounds and as underestimates. Conclusive comparison of naive and antigen-experienced compartments was prevented by the profiling of bulk unsorted PBMCs. Observed TCR beta diversity per million T cells fell roughly linearly with age, and a significant reduction was already apparent by age around 40. Compared with the aged group, more naive CD4+ T cells, fewer expanded clones and increased TCR diversity were shown by the long-lived group, suggesting age selection. Because the CMV infection status of the donors was unknown, age-related changes in expanded clonotypes may potentially have been confounded.

Donors were 39 systemically healthy Caucasian individuals from Russia aged roughly 6 to 100 years. Each donor gave about 9.8 milliliters of peripheral blood, drawn into EDTA-treated Vacutainer tubes. Ficoll-Paque density-gradient centrifugation was used to isolate PBMCs, with at least 7 million per sample. Trizol reagent was used to extract total RNA from the PBMCs, yielding at least 6 micrograms per sample. For every donor, an aliquot of PBMCs went through flow cytometry to measure the percentages of naive CD45RAhigh/CD27high T cells. The specimen was blood. The rearrangement combines TRBV4-3 with TRBJ2-5; 7 bases in the junction line up with TRBD1. The clonotype was recovered from a woman in her 70s in good health. The CDR3 amino acid sequence is: CASSQEGGLGETQYF. The sequenced DNA: TGCGCCAGCAGCCAAGAAGGGGGCCTGGGGGAGACCCAGTACTTC.